This is a list of T cell receptor beta chains from one sample in a study of shared clonotypes between healthy human individuals. Assay used: immunoSEQ multiplex PCR; TCRdb lists only in-frame clones, some missing. The sample has about 2 million clones, 95% seen once. Specimen: naive CD4+ T cells sorted from blood. The receptors shown here come from a young man in good health. Each CDR3 is given with its conserved first and last residue. D genes are given only for firm matches. The size field is filled for only some rows; it gives once, few, many or a size class.

TRBD2	-	TRBJ2-1	TRBV7-3	TGTGCCAGCAGCTTAACGGCTAGCGGGGGCCGTGACTACAATGAGCAGTTCTTC	CASSLTASGGRDYNEQFF
-	-	TRBJ2-7	TRBV6-1	TGTGCCAGCAGTCCTATCACGGGCCCCTACGAGCAGTACTTC	CASSPITGPYEQYF
-	few	TRBJ1-2	TRBV7-9	TGTGCCAGCAGCCCAACAGGGTACGGTGGCTACACCTTC	CASSPTGYGGYTF
-	-	TRBJ2-3	TRBV7-2	TGTGCCAGCAGCTTAGCGTGGACAGATACGCAGTATTTT	CASSLAWTDTQYF
-	-	TRBJ1-2	TRBV29-1	TGCAGCGTTGGAGAGAACTATGGCTACACCTTC	CSVGENYGYTF
TRBD2	once	TRBJ2-7	TRBV5-1	TGCGCCAGCAGCTGGAGCGGGGGGGCCCAGGGCGAGCAGTACTTC	CASSWSGGAQGEQYF
-	-	TRBJ2-1	TRBV6-6	TGTGCCAGCAGCCCTTCATCGTTGGGGTACAATGAGCAGTTCTTC	CASSPSSLGYNEQFF
TRBD1	-	TRBJ1-1	TRBV4-1	TGCGCCAGCAGCCAAGGGACAGGCTCAGCTTTCTTT	CASSQGTGSAFF
-	-	TRBJ2-7	TRBV2	TGTGCCAGCAGTGAAGGCAGGGGGAGGTACGAGCAGTACTTC	CASSEGRGRYEQYF
-	-	TRBJ2-1	TRBV11-2	TGTGCCAGCAGCCCGGGGTCCTCCTACAATGAGCGGTTCTTC	CASSPGSSYNERFF
-	-	TRBJ1-6	TRBV18	TGTGCCAGCTCACGGGAAAATTCACCCCTCCACTTT	CASSRENSPLHF
-	-	TRBJ2-2	TRBV28	TGTGCCAGCAGTGACCAAAACACCGGGGAGCTGTTTTTT	CASSDQNTGELFF
TRBD2	-	TRBJ2-1	TRBV6-5	TGTGCCAGCAGACCGGGACTAGCGGGAAATGAGCAGTTCTTC	CASRPGLAGNEQFF
-	-	TRBJ1-5	TRBV5-8	TGTGCCAGCAGCCAAGCGGGGGCAGGACAGCCCCAGCATTTT	CASSQAGAGQPQHF
TRBD2	-	TRBJ2-5	TRBV11-3	TGTGCCAGCAGCTTAGGTTGGGCTAGCGGGGACCAAGAGAAGACCCAGTACTTC	CASSLGWASGDQEKTQYF
-	-	TRBJ1-2	TRBV19	TGTGCCAGTAGTATAAATGAGGCGCGCTACACCTTC	CASSINEARYTF
-	-	TRBJ2-2	TRBV27	TGTGCCAGCAGTTTAGACGCGACAGCCGCCCTCACCGGGGAGCTGTTTTTT	CASSLDATAALTGELFF
TRBD2	-	TRBJ2-1	TRBV5-1	TGCGCCAGCAGCGCACCGGGACTAGCGGGGCTACACGAGCAGTTCTTC	CASSAPGLAGLHEQFF
-	-	TRBJ2-5	TRBV2	TGTGCCAGCACCTTGCTTGAGACCCAGTACTTC	CASTLLETQYF